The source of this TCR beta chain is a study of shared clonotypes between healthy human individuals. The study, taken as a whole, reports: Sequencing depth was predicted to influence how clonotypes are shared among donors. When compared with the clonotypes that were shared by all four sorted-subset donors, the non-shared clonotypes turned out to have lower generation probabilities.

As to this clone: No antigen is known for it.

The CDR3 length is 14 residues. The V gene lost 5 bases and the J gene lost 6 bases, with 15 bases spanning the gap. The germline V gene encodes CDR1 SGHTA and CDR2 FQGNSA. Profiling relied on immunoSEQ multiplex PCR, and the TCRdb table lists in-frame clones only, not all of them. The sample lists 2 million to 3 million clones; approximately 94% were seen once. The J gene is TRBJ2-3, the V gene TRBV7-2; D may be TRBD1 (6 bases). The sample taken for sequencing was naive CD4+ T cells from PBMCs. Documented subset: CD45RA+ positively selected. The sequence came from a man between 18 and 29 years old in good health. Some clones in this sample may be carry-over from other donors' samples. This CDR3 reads CASSPLRTADTQYF. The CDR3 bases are TGTGCCAGCAGCCCGCTGAGGACAGCCGATACGCAGTATTTT.